This section outlines one TCR beta chain sequence together with its context. Its antigen is undetermined. The assay was immunoSEQ multiplex PCR, and TCRdb's table has in-frame clones only and misses some. The sample contains about 420,000 clones, over 75% of which appear only once. Treatment indicated: 15 to 20 received Ad26.COV2.S at low or high dose, single or two shots; roughly 5 received placebo; per-sample allocation not given. The samples were gathered on day 63 after the first injection of vaccine or placebo. An adult of 18-55 years in Boston served as donor. The germline V gene encodes CDR1 SGHTA and CDR2 FQGNSA. This CDR3 has 16 residues. V lost 3 bases and J lost 5; bases outside the gene matches: 8. The sample originates from a study of Ad26.COV2.S vaccination and SARS-CoV-2 variants. Study summary: Donor got 5x10^10 or 1x10^11 viral particles of Ad26.COV2.S. Study-level results: Those who received vaccine or placebo ended up with similar non-spike TCR breadth. People who got the vaccine had more spike-specific TCR breadth than people who got placebo.

V and J are TRBV7-2 and TRBJ2-7; 12 bases are a match to TRBD2. The clonotype comes from a person aged 18-60 years who received the Ad26.COV2.S COVID-19 vaccine or a placebo. The sample in question was peripheral blood, obtained in a trial of Ad26.COV2.S vaccine versus placebo. CDR3 nucleotide sequence: TGTGCCAGCAGCTTGGGGCCTAGCGGGGGGGTAGACGAGCAGTACTTC. It translates to CASSLGPSGGVDEQYF. Using reference TRBV7-2 and TRBJ2-7 for the parts outside the CDR3, the full variable domain is GAGVSQSPSNKVTEKGKDVELRCDPISGHTALYWYRQSLGQGLEFLIYFQGNSAPDKSGLPSDRFSAERTGGSVSTLTIQRTQQEDSAVYLCASSLGPSGGVDEQYFGPGTRLTVT.